The sequence of this TCR beta chain was determined in a study of blood T cell repertoires in COVID-19 (dated by TCRdb to 2020 to 2021). In terms of the full investigation: Samples from collaborators originated in the United States, Italy and Spain and spanned both the acute and convalescent phases of COVID-19. The prospective study material was composed of cDNA or gDNA derived from T cells, B-cell-depleted T cells, or PBMCs. Deeply sampled blood TCRbeta repertoires from subjects exposed to, actively infected with, or recovered from COVID-19 were included in the dataset. A freely available public database, intended as a resource for researchers studying the immune response to SARS-CoV-2, is where the repertoires were released. Samples were obtained from the ongoing ImmuneRACE study (first 160 participants) and from 1,254 subjects provided by 6 global collaborators. The sample metadata nearly always contained a de-identified subject ID, COVID-19 status, age in years and sex. Where available, HLA class I and class II types were taken from metadata supplied by the sample provider and were not determined by assay-based typing. The paper as a whole reports these results and caveats: Clinical and demographic metadata were provided uncurated, with the amount varying by source and participant.

As concerns this clone: Its antigen target is currently unknown. Base-call qualities are not available, and no considerably larger clone is one nucleotide away.

The immunoSEQ Assay, a bias-controlled multiplex PCR, was used to amplify TCRbeta CDR3 regions from genomic DNA. For the original study's pipeline: The number of nucleated cells in each sample was estimated by amplification of reference gene primers within the assay. To quantify the absolute abundance of each unique TCRbeta CDR3 rearrangement, sequence reads were collapsed and filtered. For each sample, productive Simpson clonality was calculated as the square root of Simpson's diversity index across productive rearrangements. TCRdb took this table from immuneACCESS and kept in-frame rearrangements with V and J called. Such tables lack part of the clones; where checked against another copy, unresolved V genes explain under half of the gap, and the rest is unexplained. V and J calls and clone size come straight from that table; D and trimming were deduced from the DNA. A total of approximately 190,000 clones appear in this sample, 70% to 90% of them only once. The top ten clonotypes cover about 22% of the sample.

Whole blood was collected in K2EDTA tubes by collaborating institutions according to the institutions' own protocols. For TCRbeta analysis, collaborators shipped samples in one of three forms: frozen whole blood, isolated PBMCs, or DNA extracted from either of those sample types. CDR3 length: 13 amino acids, cysteine to phenylalanine. This entry keeps only the CDR3 DNA: 39 bases, framed from base 1. Looking up the germline V gene yields CDR1 MNHEY and CDR2 SVGAGI. At the junction V is shortened by 8 bases and J by 7 bases; bases outside the gene matches: 8. The V and J segments used are TRBV6-5 and TRBJ1-2, with 9 bases matching TRBD1. This receptor was taken from a man aged 55 to 70 with active or convalescent COVID-19. Source material: peripheral blood. The nucleotides are TGTGCCAGCCAACAGGACAGGGGTGGTGGCTACACCTTC. The encoded protein is CASQQDRGGGYTF.